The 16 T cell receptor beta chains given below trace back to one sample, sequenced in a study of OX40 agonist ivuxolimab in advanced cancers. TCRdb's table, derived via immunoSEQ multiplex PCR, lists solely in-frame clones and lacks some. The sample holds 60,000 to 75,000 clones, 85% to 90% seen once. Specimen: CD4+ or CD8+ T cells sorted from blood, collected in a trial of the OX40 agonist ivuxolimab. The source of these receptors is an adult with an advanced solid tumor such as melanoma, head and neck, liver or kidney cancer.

CDR3: CASSYFGTGITEAFF. The CDR3 nucleotides read TGTGCCAGCAGTTACTTCGGGACAGGGATCACTGAAGCTTTCTTT. The chain recombines TRBV6-5 with TRBJ1-1; 9 bases are shared with TRBD1. Germline CDR1 is MNHEY and CDR2 is SVGAGI. V was clipped by 1 base and J by 4 bases; unmatched bases: 4. The CDR3 length is 15 residues.

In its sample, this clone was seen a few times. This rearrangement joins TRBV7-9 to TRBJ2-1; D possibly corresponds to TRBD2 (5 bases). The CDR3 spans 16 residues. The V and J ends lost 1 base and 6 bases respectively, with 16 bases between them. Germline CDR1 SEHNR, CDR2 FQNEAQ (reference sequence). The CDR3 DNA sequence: TGTGCCAGCAGCTTAGAGGTGATTACGCGGGCCAATGAGCAGTTCTTC. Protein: CASSLEVITRANEQFF.

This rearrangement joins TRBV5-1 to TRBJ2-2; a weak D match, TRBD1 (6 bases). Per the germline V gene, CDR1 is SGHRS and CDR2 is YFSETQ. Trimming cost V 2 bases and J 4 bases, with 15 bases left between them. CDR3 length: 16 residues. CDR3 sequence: CASSLTGIRGTGELFF. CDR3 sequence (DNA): TGCGCCAGCAGCTTAACAGGGATCCGAGGCACCGGGGAGCTGTTTTTT. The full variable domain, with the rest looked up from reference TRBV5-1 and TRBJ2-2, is KAGVTQTPRYLIKTRGQQVTLSCSPISGHRSVSWYQQTPGQGLQFLFEYFSETQRNKGNFPGRFSGRQFSNSRSEMNVSTLELGDSALYLCASSLTGIRGTGELFFGEGSRLTVL.

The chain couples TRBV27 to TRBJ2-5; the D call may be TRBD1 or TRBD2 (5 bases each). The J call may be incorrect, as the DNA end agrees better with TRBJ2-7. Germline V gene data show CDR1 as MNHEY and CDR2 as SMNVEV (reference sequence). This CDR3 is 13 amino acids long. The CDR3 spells CASSSIDSGEQYF. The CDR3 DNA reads TGTGCCAGCAGTTCGATCGACAGCGGCGAGCAGTACTTC.

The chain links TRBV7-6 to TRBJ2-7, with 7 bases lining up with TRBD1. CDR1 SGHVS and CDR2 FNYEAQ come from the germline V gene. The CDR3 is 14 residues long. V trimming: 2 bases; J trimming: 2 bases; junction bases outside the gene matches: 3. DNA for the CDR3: TGTGCCAGCAGCTTATACCAGGGGGCCTACGAGCAGTACTTC. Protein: CASSLYQGAYEQYF.

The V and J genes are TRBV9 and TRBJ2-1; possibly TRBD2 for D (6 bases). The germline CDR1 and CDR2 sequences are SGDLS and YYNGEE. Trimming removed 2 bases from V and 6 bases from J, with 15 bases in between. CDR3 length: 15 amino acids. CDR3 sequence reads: CASSVHFGAGNEQFF. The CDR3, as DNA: TGTGCCAGCAGCGTTCACTTCGGAGCGGGCAATGAGCAGTTCTTC.

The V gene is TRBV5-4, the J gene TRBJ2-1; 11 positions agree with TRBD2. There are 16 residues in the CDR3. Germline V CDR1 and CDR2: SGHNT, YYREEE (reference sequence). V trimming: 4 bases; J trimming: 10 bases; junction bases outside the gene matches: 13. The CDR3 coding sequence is TGTGCCAGCAGCGCTGGGACTAGCGGAAGGGTGGGCGAGCAGTTCTTC. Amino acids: CASSAGTSGRVGEQFF.

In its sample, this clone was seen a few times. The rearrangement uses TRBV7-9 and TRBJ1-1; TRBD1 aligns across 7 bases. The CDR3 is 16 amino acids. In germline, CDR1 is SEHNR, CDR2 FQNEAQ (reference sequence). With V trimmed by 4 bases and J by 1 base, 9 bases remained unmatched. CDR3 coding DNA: TGTGCCAGCAGCTGGCCGACCGGGACAGCGAACACTGAAGCTTTCTTT. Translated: CASSWPTGTANTEAFF.

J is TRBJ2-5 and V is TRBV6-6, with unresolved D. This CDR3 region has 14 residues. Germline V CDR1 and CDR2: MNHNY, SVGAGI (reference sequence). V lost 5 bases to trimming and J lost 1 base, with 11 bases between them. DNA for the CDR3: TGTGCCAGCAGTATCCCCCCGGCCCAAGAGACCCAGTACTTC. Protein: CASSIPPAQETQYF.

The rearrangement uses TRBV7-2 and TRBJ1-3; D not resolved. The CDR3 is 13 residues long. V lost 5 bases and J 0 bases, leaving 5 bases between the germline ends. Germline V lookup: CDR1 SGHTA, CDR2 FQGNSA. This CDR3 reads CASSAASGNTIYF. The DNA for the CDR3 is TGTGCCAGCAGCGCCGCCTCTGGAAACACCATATATTTT. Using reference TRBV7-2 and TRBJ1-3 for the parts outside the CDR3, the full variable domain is GAGVSQSPSNKVTEKGKDVELRCDPISGHTALYWYRQSLGQGLEFLIYFQGNSAPDKSGLPSDRFSAERTGGSVSTLTIQRTQQEDSAVYLCASSAASGNTIYFGEGSWLTVV.

This CDR3 is CASSLSGGSNQPQHF. In DNA form, the CDR3 reads TGTGCCAGCAGTTTATCAGGGGGCAGCAATCAGCCCCAGCATTTT. The chain combines TRBV28 with TRBJ1-5; 8 bases align to TRBD1. Germline-derived CDR1 and CDR2 are MDHEN and SYDVKM. The CDR3 has 15 residues. The J segment lost 1 base and the V segment lost 1 base, leaving 0 bases of the junction unmatched.

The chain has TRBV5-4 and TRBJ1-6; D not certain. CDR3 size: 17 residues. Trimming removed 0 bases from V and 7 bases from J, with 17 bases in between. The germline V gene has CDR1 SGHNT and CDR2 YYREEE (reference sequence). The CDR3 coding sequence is TGTGCCAGCAGCTTGGGGGGAGCCCTCCGCCTAAATTCACCCCTCCACTTT. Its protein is CASSLGGALRLNSPLHF.

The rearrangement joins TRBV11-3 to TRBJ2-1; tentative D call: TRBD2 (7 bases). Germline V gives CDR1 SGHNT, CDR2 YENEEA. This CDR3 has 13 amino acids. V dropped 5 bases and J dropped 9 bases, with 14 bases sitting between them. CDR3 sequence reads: CASSPKGGTEQFF. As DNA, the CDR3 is TGTGCCAGCAGCCCCAAGGGGGGGACTGAGCAGTTCTTC. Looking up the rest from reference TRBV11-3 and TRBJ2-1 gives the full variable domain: EAGVVQSPRYKIIEKKQPVAFWCNPISGHNTLYWYLQNLGQGPELLIRYENEEAVDDSQLPKDRFSAERLKGVDSTLKIQPAELGDSAVYLCASSPKGGTEQFFGPGTRLTVL.

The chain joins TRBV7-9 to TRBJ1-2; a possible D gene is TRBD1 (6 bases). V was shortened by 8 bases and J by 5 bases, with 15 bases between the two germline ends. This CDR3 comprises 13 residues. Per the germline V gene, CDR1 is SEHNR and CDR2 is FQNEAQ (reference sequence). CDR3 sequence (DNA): TGTGCCAGCTCCAGGGGTGACCTATATGGCTACACCTTC. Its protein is CASSRGDLYGYTF.

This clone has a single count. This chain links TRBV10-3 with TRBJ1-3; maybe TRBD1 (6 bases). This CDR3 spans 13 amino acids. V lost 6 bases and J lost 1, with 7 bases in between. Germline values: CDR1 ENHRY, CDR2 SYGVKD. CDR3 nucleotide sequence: TGTGCCATCAGGGGGGCATCTGGAAACACCATATATTTT. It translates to CAIRGASGNTIYF.

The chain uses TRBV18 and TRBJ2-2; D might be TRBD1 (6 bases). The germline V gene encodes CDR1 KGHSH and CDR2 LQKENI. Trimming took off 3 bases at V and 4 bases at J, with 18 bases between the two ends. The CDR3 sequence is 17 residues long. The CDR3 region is CASSPALGARGTGELFF. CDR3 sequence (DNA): TGTGCCAGCTCACCCGCCTTGGGGGCCCGGGGCACCGGGGAGCTGTTTTTT.